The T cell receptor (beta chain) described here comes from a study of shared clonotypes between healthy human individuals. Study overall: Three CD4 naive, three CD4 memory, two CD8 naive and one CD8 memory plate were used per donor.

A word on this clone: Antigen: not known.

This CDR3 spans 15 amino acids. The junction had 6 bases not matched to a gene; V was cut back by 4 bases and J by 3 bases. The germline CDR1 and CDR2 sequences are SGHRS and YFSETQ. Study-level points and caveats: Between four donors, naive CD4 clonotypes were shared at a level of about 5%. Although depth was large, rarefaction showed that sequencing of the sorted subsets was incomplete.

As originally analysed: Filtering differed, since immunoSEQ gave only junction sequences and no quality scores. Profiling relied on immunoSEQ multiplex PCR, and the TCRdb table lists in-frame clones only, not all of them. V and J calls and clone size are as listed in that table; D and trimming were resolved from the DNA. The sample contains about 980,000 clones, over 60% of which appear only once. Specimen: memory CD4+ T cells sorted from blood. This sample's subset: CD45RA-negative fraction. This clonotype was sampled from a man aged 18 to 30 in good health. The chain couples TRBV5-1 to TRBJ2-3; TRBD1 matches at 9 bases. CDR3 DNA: TGCGCCAGCAGCAGGACAGGGGAGGCTACAGATACGCAGTATTTT. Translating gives CASSRTGEATDTQYF. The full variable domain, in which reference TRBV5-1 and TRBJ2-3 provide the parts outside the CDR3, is KAGVTQTPRYLIKTRGQQVTLSCSPISGHRSVSWYQQTPGQGLQFLFEYFSETQRNKGNFPGRFSGRQFSNSRSEMNVSTLELGDSALYLCASSRTGEATDTQYFGPGTRLTVL.